A single sample gave rise to the 26 T cell receptor beta chains below, sequenced in a study of blood T cells in healthy people across ages. A sample-barcoded 5' primer and a J-beta primer mix were used in a second PCR of about 6 to 11 cycles. TCRdb re-called the 5' RACE reads through MiXCR, storing one row per CDR3 protein. This table has approximately 790,000 distinct CDR3 sequences, 55% to 65% appearing once. Sequencing was done on a sample of blood. These receptors were collected from a young man in good health.

V is TRBV24-1 and J is TRBJ2-1; D may be TRBD1 or TRBD2 (5 bases each). V shed 0 bases and J shed 2 bases, with 7 bases lying between them. This CDR3 comprises 15 residues. Germline values: CDR1 KGHDR, CDR2 SFDVKD. In nucleotides, the CDR3 is TGTGCCACCAGTGATTTGGGGGGAGCCTACAATGAGCAGTTCTTC. Its protein product is CATSDLGGAYNEQFF.

This clonotype was counted between two and nine times. The chain couples TRBV2 to TRBJ1-4; tentative D call: TRBD1 (6 bases). Germline V lookup: CDR1 SNHLY, CDR2 FYNNEI. V was shortened by 4 bases and J by 5 bases, with 11 bases between the two germline ends. The CDR3 is made up of 14 amino acids. Here the CDR3 reads CASSGDRFNEKLFF. CDR3 nucleotide sequence: TGTGCCAGCAGTGGCGACAGGTTCAATGAAAAACTGTTTTTT.

This rearrangement joins TRBV15 to TRBJ1-2; 7 nucleotides agree with TRBD1. Germline V CDR1 and CDR2: LNHNV, YYDKDF (reference sequence). V shed 4 bases, J shed 5 bases, and the junction held 7 bases outside the gene matches. CDR3 size: 14 residues. The chain's CDR3 is CATSTGTAEYGYTF. DNA of the CDR3: TGTGCCACCAGCACTGGGACAGCCGAATATGGCTACACCTTC.

DNA of the CDR3: TGCAGTGCGCCGAAGGGGTATCGGGTCAGTGAGCAGTACTTC. As protein: CSAPKGYRVSEQYF. This chain connects TRBV20-1 to TRBJ2-7, with a weak D call TRBD1 (5 bases). The V gene's germline CDR1 is DFQATT and CDR2 SNEGSKA (reference sequence). The CDR3 is made up of 14 amino acids. Trimming shortened V by 6 bases and J by 7 bases, and 22 bases separated the two germline ends.

This clonotype was picked up a small number of times. The chain employs TRBV7-3 and TRBJ2-1, with 7 nucleotides matching TRBD2. CDR3 length equals 14 residues. In germline, CDR1 is SGHTA, CDR2 FQGTGA. V was clipped by 0 bases and J by 13 bases; unmatched bases: 9. CDR3 loop: CASSLTSTGTKQFF. The CDR3 region has the DNA TGTGCCAGCAGCTTAACTTCAACCGGGACTAAACAGTTCTTC.

The J gene is TRBJ2-5, the V gene TRBV9, with D perhaps TRBD1 (6 bases). The end of the DNA is better explained by TRBJ2-7, so the J call may be wrong. This CDR3 contains 14 residues. Per the germline V gene, CDR1 is SGDLS and CDR2 is YYNGEE. The CDR3 nucleotides are TGTGCCAGCAGCGCCCAACAGGGATTCGACGAGCAGTACTTC. Translating it yields CASSAQQGFDEQYF.

This clonotype turned up a few times. The chain is built from TRBV11-1 and TRBJ2-1; maybe TRBD2 (6 bases). Deletions cut 5 bases from V and 0 bases from J, with 14 bases between. This CDR3 spans 16 amino acids. CDR1 and CDR2 from the germline V gene are SGHAT and FQDESV (reference sequence). The CDR3 DNA follows: TGTGCCAGCAGCCCTACAGGCGGGATCTCCTACAATGAGCAGTTCTTC. Its protein product is CASSPTGGISYNEQFF.

This clonotype was seen only a few times. The chain employs TRBV12-3 or TRBV12-4 and TRBJ2-7, with D uncertain. Trimming stripped 0 bases from V and 3 bases from J, with 9 bases between. This CDR3 region has 14 residues. CDR3 sequence: CASSLAGQIYEQYF. The CDR3 region has the DNA TGTGCCAGCAGTTTAGCGGGCCAGATCTACGAGCAGTACTTC.

Notes on this clonotype: Being one base from a much bigger clone, this may be a read error. The genes are TRBV21-1 and TRBJ2-7; the D call in the table, TRBD1, was not verified against the DNA. The J call may be faulty, since TRBJ2-5 better matches the DNA end. TRBV21-1 is a documented pseudogene. There are 16 residues in the CDR3. CDR3 DNA: TGTGCCAGTGATACAGGAGCAATAGGCAATAGGGGGACCCAGTACTTC. Its translation: CASDTGAIGNRGTQYF.

This clonotype was observed a handful of times. The chain joins TRBV7-2 to TRBJ2-1; TRBD2 matches 13 bases. The CDR3 contains 16 residues. V was pared by 5 bases and J by 4 bases, with 5 bases of the junction left unmatched. From germline, CDR1 is SGHTA and CDR2 FQGNSA. The CDR3 sequence: CASSPRLAGGYNEQFF. The CDR3 nucleotides read TGTGCCAGCAGCCCCAGACTAGCGGGGGGATACAATGAGCAGTTCTTC.

The rearrangement joins TRBV5-1 to TRBJ2-1; D gene unclear. CDR1 SGHRS and CDR2 YFSETQ come from the germline V gene. Trimming took off 3 bases at V and 0 bases at J, with 10 bases between the two ends. This CDR3 region has 15 residues. The CDR3 sequence: CASSWGLSSYNEQFF. In DNA form, the CDR3 reads TGCGCCAGCAGCTGGGGATTATCCTCCTACAATGAGCAGTTCTTC.

The sample holds a few counts of this clonotype. J is TRBJ1-4 and V is TRBV13; no clear D. The V gene lost 10 bases and the J gene lost 5 bases, with 20 bases spanning the gap. The CDR3 totals 15 residues. Looked up from germline, CDR1 is PRHDT and CDR2 is FYEKMQ (reference sequence). CDR3 DNA: TGTGCCACCACACTCTCGGTTGGACCAAATGAAAAACTGTTTTTT. It yields the protein CATTLSVGPNEKLFF.

The gene calls are TRBV20-1 and TRBJ2-5; 9 bases fit TRBD2. Germline V gene sequence: CDR1 DFQATT, CDR2 SNEGSKA (reference sequence). The length of the CDR3 is 14 residues. The V segment lost 4 bases and the J segment 4 bases; nucleotides outside the gene matches: 7. CDR3 protein: CSAIQLAGAETQYF. CDR3 DNA: TGCAGTGCTATTCAATTAGCGGGGGCAGAGACCCAGTACTTC.

This CDR3 is CASSLVAVNTQYF. The CDR3, as DNA: TGTGCCAGCAGCTTAGTTGCAGTCAATACGCAGTATTTT. V is TRBV7-6 and J is TRBJ2-3, with no clear D. CDR1 and CDR2 (germline): SGHVS, FNYEAQ. V was clipped by 1 base and J by 7 bases, with 9 bases between them. The CDR3 extends over 13 amino acids.

A single count supports this clonotype. One end of the junction is discordant with germline, which a read error may explain. This sequence joins TRBV3-1 and TRBJ2-1, with D perhaps TRBD1 (5 bases). This CDR3 has 16 residues. Germline-derived CDR1 and CDR2 are LGHDT and YNNKEL (reference sequence). DNA for the CDR3: TGTGCCAGCAGCCCCCAGGGCGCGAGCTCCTGCAATGAGCAGTTCTTC. This codes for CASSPQGASSCNEQFF.

V gene TRBV9 combines with J gene TRBJ1-1; D might be TRBD1 (5 bases). From germline, CDR1 is SGDLS and CDR2 YYNGEE. This CDR3 comprises 18 residues. V was trimmed by 4 bases and J by 1 base, leaving 23 bases between them. The CDR3 protein is CASSPTFSGSGGNTEAFF. The CDR3 DNA reads TGTGCCAGCAGCCCAACGTTTTCCGGGAGTGGGGGGAACACTGAAGCTTTCTTT.

The V and J genes are TRBV7-3 and TRBJ2-7, with 9 bases matching TRBD2. The J segment lost 8 bases and the V segment lost 2 bases, leaving 10 bases of the junction unmatched. The CDR3 has 15 amino acids. CDR1 and CDR2 from the germline V gene are SGHTA and FQGTGA. The CDR3 region has the DNA TGTGCCAGCAGCTTACTAGCGGGGCGATACAATAAGCAGTACTTC. This sequence encodes CASSLLAGRYNKQYF.

V is TRBV6-2 or TRBV6-3 and J is TRBJ1-2; the D gene is possibly TRBD1 (5 bases). Germline CDR1 is MNHEY and CDR2 is SVGEGT. V shed 7 bases and J shed 8 bases, with 17 bases lying between them. CDR3 length: 13 amino acids. CDR3 protein: CASISQASGGYTF. The CDR3 bases are TGTGCCAGCATCTCACAGGCTTCTGGCGGCTACACCTTC.

The chain couples TRBV20-1 to TRBJ2-1, with no clear D. Germline CDR1 and CDR2: DFQATT and SNEGSKA (reference sequence). The CDR3 covers 13 residues. Deletions cut 5 bases from V and 9 bases from J, with 17 bases between. In DNA form, the CDR3 reads TGCAGTGCTTCGACCGACGCTGGCGGTGAGCAGTTCTTC. Translation: CSASTDAGGEQFF.

The gene calls are TRBV5-1 and TRBJ1-2; no firm D call. This CDR3 is built from 14 residues. Per the germline V gene, CDR1 is SGHRS and CDR2 is YFSETQ. Trimming removed 1 base from V and 3 bases from J, with 10 bases in between. The CDR3, as DNA: TGCGCCAGCAGCTTGCAGGCCTTCGACTATGGCTACACCTTC. Protein sequence: CASSLQAFDYGYTF.

The chain joins TRBV3-1 to TRBJ2-3; D gene uncertain. V lost 1 base, J lost 3 bases, and 11 bases lay in between. Germline V gene data show CDR1 as LGHDT and CDR2 as YNNKEL (reference sequence). The CDR3 length is 15 residues. CDR3 amino acids: CASSQGGLGTDTQYF. DNA for the CDR3: TGTGCCAGCAGCCAAGGCGGCCTAGGTACAGATACGCAGTATTTT.

V gene TRBV14 combines with J gene TRBJ1-2; tentative D call: TRBD1 (6 bases). The CDR3 spans 13 residues. Trimming shortened V by 5 bases and J by 4 bases, and 11 bases separated the two germline ends. Germline V gene data show CDR1 as SGHDN and CDR2 as FVKESK. Here the CDR3 DNA reads TGTGCCAGCAGCACAGGGTTCTCCTATGGCTACACCTTC. Encoded protein: CASSTGFSYGYTF.

The V call is TRBV28, the J call TRBJ1-6; the match to TRBD1 covers 9 bases. The CDR3 spans 16 residues. CDR1 is MDHEN, CDR2 SYDVKM, per germline. J lost 7 bases, V lost 4 bases, and 8 bases had no gene match. CDR3 in amino acids: CASSSPGQGLNSPLHF. The CDR3 DNA is TGTGCCAGCAGTTCACCGGGACAGGGTTTAAATTCACCCCTCCACTTT.

The chain links TRBV6-1 to TRBJ1-2, with TRBD1 matching over 7 bases. V lost 7 bases, J lost 5 bases, and 13 bases stayed unmatched. CDR1 and CDR2 (germline): MNHNS, SASEGT. This CDR3 has 15 amino acids. The CDR3 region has the DNA TGTGCCAGCATCCCCGCCAGGGGGGGCGGGTATGGCTACACCTTC. Amino acids: CASIPARGGGYGYTF.

A few counts support this clonotype. CDR3 residues: CASSYLQGAHYYGYTF. For the CDR3, the DNA is TGTGCCAGCAGCTACCTACAGGGGGCTCACTACTATGGCTACACCTTC. The genes are TRBV7-2 and TRBJ1-2, with 9 nucleotides matching TRBD1. This CDR3 comprises 16 residues. V dropped 4 bases and J dropped 3; count of bases not matched to a gene: 9. Germline V gene sequence: CDR1 SGHTA, CDR2 FQGNSA.

V is TRBV4-2 and J is TRBJ2-1; 7 positions match TRBD2. CDR1 and CDR2 from the germline V gene are LGHNA and YNFKEQ. Unmatched junction bases numbered 11, after V lost 6 bases and J lost 6 bases. The CDR3 extends over 15 amino acids. The CDR3 DNA sequence: TGTGCCAGCAGGAGAGACTGGGGCGGGGGCAATGAGCAGTTCTTC. Protein product: CASRRDWGGGNEQFF.